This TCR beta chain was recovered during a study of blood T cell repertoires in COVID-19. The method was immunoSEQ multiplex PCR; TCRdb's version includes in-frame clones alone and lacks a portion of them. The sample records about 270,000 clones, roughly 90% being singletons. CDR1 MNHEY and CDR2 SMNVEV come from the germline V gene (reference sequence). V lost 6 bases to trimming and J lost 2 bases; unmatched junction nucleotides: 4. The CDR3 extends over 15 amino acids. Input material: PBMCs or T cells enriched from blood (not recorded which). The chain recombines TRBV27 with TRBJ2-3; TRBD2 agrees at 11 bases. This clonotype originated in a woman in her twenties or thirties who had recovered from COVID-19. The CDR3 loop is CASSLTSGNTDTQYF. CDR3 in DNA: TGTGCCAGCAGCCTGACTAGCGGGAACACAGATACGCAGTATTTT.